The clone carrying this T cell receptor (beta chain) was recorded at least ten times. By flow cytometry, patients selected for sequencing had shown an expansion of CD8+CD57+ cells. Severe acquired aplastic anemia was the diagnosis recorded for all patients. Genomic DNA, the template, was used for profiling of the TCR beta VDJ and CDR3. TCRdb processed the reads anew with MiXCR; each CDR3 protein has one entry. The sample includes about 160,000 distinct CDR3 sequences, 40% to 60% of them seen just once. The data originate from a study of CD8+CD57+ T cells in acquired aplastic anemia. The CDR3 totals 15 residues. Germline V gene lookup returns CDR1 SGDLS and CDR2 YYNGEE. V lost 2 bases to trimming and J lost 4 bases; unmatched junction nucleotides: 5.

The chain joins TRBV9 to TRBJ2-3; TRBD2 agrees at 9 bases. Sequencing input: sorted CD4+, CD8+, or CD8+CD57+ T cells (not recorded which) from PBMCs. The clonotype originates from a human donor with aplastic anemia. The CDR3 is CASSVGAGGPDTQYF. The CDR3 coding sequence is TGTGCCAGCAGCGTGGGAGCGGGGGGACCAGATACGCAGTATTTT.